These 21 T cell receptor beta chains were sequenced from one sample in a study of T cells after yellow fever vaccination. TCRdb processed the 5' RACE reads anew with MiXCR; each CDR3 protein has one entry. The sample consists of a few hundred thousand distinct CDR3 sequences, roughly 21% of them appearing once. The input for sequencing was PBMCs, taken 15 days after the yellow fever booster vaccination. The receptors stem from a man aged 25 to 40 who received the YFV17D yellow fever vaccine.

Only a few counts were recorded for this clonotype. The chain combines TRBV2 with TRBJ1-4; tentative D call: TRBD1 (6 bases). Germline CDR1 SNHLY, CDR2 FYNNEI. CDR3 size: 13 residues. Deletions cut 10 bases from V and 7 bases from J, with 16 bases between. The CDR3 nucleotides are TGTGCCACGGTCGGGGGGCGTCGTGAAAAACTGTTTTTT. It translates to CATVGGRREKLFF.

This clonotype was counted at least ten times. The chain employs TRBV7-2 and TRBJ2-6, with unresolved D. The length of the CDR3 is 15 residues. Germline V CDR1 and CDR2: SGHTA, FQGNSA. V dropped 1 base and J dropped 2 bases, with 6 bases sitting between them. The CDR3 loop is CASSLVSAGANVLTF. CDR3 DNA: TGTGCCAGCAGCTTAGTGAGTGCTGGGGCCAACGTCCTGACTTTC.

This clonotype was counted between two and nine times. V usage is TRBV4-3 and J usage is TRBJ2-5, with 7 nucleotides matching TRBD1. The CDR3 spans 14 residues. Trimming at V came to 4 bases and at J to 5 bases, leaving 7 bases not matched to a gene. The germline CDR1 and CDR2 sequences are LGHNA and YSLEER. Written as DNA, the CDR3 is TGCGCCAGCAGCCGAAACAGGGGTCTCGAGACCCAGTACTTC. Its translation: CASSRNRGLETQYF.

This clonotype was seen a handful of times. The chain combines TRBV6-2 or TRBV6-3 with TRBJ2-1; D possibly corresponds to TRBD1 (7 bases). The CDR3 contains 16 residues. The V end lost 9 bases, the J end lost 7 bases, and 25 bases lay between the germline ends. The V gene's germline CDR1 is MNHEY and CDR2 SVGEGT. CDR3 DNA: TGTGCCAGTATTCCGCAGGGGGGTAACATGAAAAATGAGCAGTTCTTC. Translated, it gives CASIPQGGNMKNEQFF.

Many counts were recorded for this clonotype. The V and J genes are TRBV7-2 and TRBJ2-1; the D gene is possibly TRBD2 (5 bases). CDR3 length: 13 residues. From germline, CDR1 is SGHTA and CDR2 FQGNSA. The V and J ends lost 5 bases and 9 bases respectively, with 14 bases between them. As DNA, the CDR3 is TGTGCCAGCAGCCGGGAAGGGTACGGTGAGCAGTTCTTC. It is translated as CASSREGYGEQFF.

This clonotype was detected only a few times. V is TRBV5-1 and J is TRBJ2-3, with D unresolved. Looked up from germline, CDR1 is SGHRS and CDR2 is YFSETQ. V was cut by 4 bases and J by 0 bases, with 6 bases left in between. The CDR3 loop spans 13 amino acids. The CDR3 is CASSKDSTDTQYF. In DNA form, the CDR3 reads TGCGCCAGCAGCAAGGACAGCACAGATACGCAGTATTTT.

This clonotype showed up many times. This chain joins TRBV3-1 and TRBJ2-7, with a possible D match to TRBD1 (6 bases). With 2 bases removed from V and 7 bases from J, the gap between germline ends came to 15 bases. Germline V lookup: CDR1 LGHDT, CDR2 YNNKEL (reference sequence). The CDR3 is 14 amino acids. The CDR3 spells CASSQQPGAWEQYF. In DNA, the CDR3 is TGTGCCAGCAGCCAACAACCAGGGGCGTGGGAGCAGTACTTC.

The CDR3 DNA is TGCGCCAGCAGTCATGGGCGTTCCTACGAGCAGTACTTC. Its translation is CASSHGRSYEQYF. The chain joins TRBV23-1 to TRBJ2-7; D unclear. TRBV23-1 carries the ORF label, with uncertain function. The CDR3 length is 13 residues. Trimming pared 3 bases from V and 1 base from J, leaving 7 bases between.

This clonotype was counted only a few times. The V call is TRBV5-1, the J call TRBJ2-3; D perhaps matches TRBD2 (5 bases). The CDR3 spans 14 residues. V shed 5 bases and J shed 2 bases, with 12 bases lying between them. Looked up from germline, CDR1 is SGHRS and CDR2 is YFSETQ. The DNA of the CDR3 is TGCGCCAGCAGACTAGAGGCGAACACAGATACGCAGTATTTT. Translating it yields CASRLEANTDTQYF.

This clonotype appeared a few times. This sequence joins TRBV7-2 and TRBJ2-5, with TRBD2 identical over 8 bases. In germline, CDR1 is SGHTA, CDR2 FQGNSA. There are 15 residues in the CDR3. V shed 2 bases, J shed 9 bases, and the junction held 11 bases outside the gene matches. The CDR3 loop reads CASSLSLAAESPQYF. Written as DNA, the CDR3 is TGTGCCAGCAGCTTATCACTAGCGGCCGAGAGCCCCCAGTACTTC.

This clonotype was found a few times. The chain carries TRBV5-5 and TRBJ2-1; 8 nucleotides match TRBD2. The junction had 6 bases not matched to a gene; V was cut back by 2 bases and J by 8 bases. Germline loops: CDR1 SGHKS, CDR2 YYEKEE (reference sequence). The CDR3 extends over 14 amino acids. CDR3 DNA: TGTGCCAGCAGCTTAGCGGGAGACGGGGATGAGCAGTTCTTC. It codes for CASSLAGDGDEQFF. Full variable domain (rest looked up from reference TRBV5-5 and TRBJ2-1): DAGVTQSPTHLIKTRGQQVTLRCSPISGHKSVSWYQQVLGQGPQFIFQYYEKEERGRGNFPDRFSARQFPNYSSELNVNALLLGDSALYLCASSLAGDGDEQFFGPGTRLTVL.

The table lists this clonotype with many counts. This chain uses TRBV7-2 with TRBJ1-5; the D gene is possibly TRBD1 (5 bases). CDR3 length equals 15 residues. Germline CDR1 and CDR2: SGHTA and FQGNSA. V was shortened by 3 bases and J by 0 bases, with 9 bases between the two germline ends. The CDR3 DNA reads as TGTGCCAGCAGCTTCGGGACGGATAGCAATCAGCCCCAGCATTTT. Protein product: CASSFGTDSNQPQHF.

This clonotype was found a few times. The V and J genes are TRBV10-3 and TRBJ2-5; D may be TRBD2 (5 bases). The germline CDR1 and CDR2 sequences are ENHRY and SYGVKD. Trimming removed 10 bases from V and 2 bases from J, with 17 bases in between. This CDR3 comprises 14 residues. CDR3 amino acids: CATSPASGQETQYF. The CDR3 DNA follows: TGTGCCACCTCACCGGCGAGCGGACAAGAGACCCAGTACTTC.

CDR3: CASSLVRDGETQYF. As DNA, the CDR3 is TGCGCCAGCAGCTTGGTCAGGGACGGAGAGACCCAGTACTTC. V is TRBV5-1 and J is TRBJ2-5; the D gene could be TRBD1 or TRBD2 (5 bases each). V lost 0 bases to trimming and J lost 4 bases, with 10 bases between them. Germline CDR1 is SGHRS and CDR2 is YFSETQ. The CDR3 loop spans 14 amino acids.

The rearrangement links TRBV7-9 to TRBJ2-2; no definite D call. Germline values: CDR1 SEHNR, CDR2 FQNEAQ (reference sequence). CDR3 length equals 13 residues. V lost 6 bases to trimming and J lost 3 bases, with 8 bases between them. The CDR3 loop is CASRWEYTGELFF. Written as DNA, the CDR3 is TGTGCCAGCAGATGGGAATACACCGGGGAGCTGTTTTTT.

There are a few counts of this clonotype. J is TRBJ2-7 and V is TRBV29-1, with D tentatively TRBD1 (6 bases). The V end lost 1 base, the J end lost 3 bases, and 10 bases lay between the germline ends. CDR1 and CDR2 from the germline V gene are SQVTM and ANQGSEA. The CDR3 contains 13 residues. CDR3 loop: CSVEGGRGYEQYF. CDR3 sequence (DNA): TGCAGCGTTGAAGGGGGGCGCGGCTACGAGCAGTACTTC.

CDR3 DNA sequence: TGCGCCAGCAGCACCCAGGGTTTCGCGGGAGGAAGTGAGCAGTACTTC. The encoded protein is CASSTQGFAGGSEQYF. This rearrangement joins TRBV5-1 to TRBJ2-7; 8 positions agree with TRBD2. Germline CDR1 is SGHRS and CDR2 is YFSETQ. The junction had 16 bases not matched to a gene; V was cut back by 4 bases and J by 7 bases. The CDR3 extends over 16 amino acids.

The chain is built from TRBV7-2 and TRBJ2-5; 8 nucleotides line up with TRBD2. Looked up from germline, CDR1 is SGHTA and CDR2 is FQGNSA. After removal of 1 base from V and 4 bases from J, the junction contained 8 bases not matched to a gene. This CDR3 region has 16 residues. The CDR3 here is CASSLGSPAGGETQYF. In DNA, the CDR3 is TGTGCCAGCAGCTTAGGAAGTCCGGCGGGAGGAGAGACCCAGTACTTC.

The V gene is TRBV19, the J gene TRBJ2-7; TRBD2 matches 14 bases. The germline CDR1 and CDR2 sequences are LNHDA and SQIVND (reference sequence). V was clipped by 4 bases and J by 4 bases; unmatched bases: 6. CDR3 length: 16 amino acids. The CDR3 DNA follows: TGTGCCAGTAGTAAGCCCGGGACTAGCGGGAGATACGAGCAGTACTTC. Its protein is CASSKPGTSGRYEQYF.

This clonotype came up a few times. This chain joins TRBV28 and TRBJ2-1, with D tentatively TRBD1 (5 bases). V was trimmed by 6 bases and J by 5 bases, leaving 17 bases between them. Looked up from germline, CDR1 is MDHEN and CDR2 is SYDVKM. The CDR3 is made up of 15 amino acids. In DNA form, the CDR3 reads TGTGCCAGCAGCCCACTATTGACAGAAAACAATGAGCAGTTCTTC. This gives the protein CASSPLLTENNEQFF.

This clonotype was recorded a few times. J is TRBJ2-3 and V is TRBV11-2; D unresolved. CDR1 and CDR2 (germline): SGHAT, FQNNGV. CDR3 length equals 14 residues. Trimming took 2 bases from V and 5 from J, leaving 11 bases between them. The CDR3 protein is CASSLNDFKDTQYF. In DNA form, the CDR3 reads TGTGCCAGCAGCTTAAACGATTTCAAAGATACGCAGTATTTT.